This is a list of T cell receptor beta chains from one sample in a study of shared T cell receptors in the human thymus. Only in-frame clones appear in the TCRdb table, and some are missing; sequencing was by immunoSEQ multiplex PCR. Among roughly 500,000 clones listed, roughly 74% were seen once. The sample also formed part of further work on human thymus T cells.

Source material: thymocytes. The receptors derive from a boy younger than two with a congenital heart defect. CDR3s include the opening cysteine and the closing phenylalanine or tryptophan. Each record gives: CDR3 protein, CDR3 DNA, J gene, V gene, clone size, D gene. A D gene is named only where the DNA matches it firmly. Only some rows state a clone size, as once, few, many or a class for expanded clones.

CDR3: CATSRVWGYSNQPQHF
DNA: TGTGCCACCAGCAGAGTGTGGGGCTACAGCAATCAGCCCCAGCATTTT
J: TRBJ1-5
V: TRBV15
size: few
D: .

CDR3: CASSLATLRGGLVTEAFF
DNA: TGTGCCAGCAGCTTAGCGACGCTCCGGGGGGGACTTGTCACTGAAGCTTTCTTT
J: TRBJ1-1
V: TRBV7-8
size: .
D: .

CDR3: CASSPLDSYEQYF
DNA: TGTGCCAGCAGTCCTCTAGACTCCTACGAGCAGTACTTC
J: TRBJ2-7
V: TRBV6-6
size: .
D: .

CDR3: CASSLPDASPNTGELFF
DNA: TGCGCCAGCAGCTTACCCGACGCTAGCCCGAACACCGGGGAGCTGTTTTTT
J: TRBJ2-2
V: TRBV5-1
size: .
D: .

CDR3: CASSFESPTEAFF
DNA: TGTGCCAGCAGCTTCGAGTCCCCCACTGAAGCTTTCTTT
J: TRBJ1-1
V: TRBV6-1
size: .
D: .

CDR3: CASSLAQGHGYTF
DNA: TGTGCCAGCAGCCTGGCACAGGGCCATGGCTACACCTTC
J: TRBJ1-2
V: TRBV5-6
size: .
D: .

CDR3: CASSSTSGRAYEQYF
DNA: TGTGCCAGCAGCTCCACTAGCGGGAGGGCCTACGAGCAGTACTTC
J: TRBJ2-7
V: TRBV6-5
size: few
D: TRBD2

CDR3: CASREADRGGGGTEAFF
DNA: TGTGCCAGCAGGGAAGCCGACCGGGGTGGCGGAGGCACTGAAGCTTTCTTT
J: TRBJ1-1
V: TRBV28
size: .
D: .

CDR3: CASSLSLNEQFF
DNA: TGTGCCAGCAGTTTATCGTTAAATGAGCAGTTCTTC
J: TRBJ2-1
V: TRBV27
size: .
D: .

CDR3: CASIQGDTEAFF
DNA: TGCGCCAGTATACAGGGGGACACTGAAGCTTTCTTT
J: TRBJ1-1
V: TRBV10-1
size: .
D: TRBD1

CDR3: CATSRDRGTTSLPTYNEQFF
DNA: TGTGCCACCAGCAGAGATAGGGGGACTACTTCTCTGCCCACGTACAATGAGCAGTTCTTC
J: TRBJ2-1
V: TRBV15
size: .
D: .

CDR3: CASSSHDNEQFF
DNA: TGTGCCAGCAGTTCCCATGACAATGAGCAGTTCTTC
J: TRBJ2-1
V: TRBV28
size: .
D: .

CDR3: CASSPGKTGSGYTF
DNA: TGTGCCAGCAGCCCAGGAAAGACAGGGAGTGGCTACACCTTC
J: TRBJ1-2
V: TRBV4-2
size: .
D: TRBD1

CDR3: CASSQVPGIHHQETQYF
DNA: TGTGCCAGCAGCCAAGTCCCAGGGATCCACCACCAAGAGACCCAGTACTTC
J: TRBJ2-5
V: TRBV7-2
size: once
D: .

CDR3: CASSLVTRSNGYTF
DNA: TGCGCCAGCAGCTTGGTTACTCGGTCAAATGGCTACACCTTC
J: TRBJ1-2
V: TRBV5-1
size: .
D: .

CDR3: CASSPGLALWYF
DNA: TGTGCCAGCAGTCCGGGACTAGCCCTTTGGTACTTC
J: TRBJ2-5
V: TRBV28
size: .
D: TRBD2

CDR3: CASSLGTTAKNIQYF
DNA: TGTGCCAGCAGCTTGGGGACTACAGCCAAAAACATTCAGTACTTC
J: TRBJ2-4
V: TRBV5-6
size: .
D: .

CDR3: CAWSGGLAGEFDEQFF
DNA: TGTGCCTGGAGTGGCGGACTAGCGGGAGAGTTTGATGAGCAGTTCTTC
J: TRBJ2-1
V: TRBV30
size: .
D: TRBD2

CDR3: CASSLGTGGPGELFF
DNA: TGTGCCAGCAGCTTAGGGACAGGGGGCCCCGGGGAGCTGTTTTTT
J: TRBJ2-2
V: TRBV11-2
size: .
D: TRBD1

CDR3: CASSPLAGGPETQYF
DNA: TGTGCCAGCAGCCCTCTAGCGGGAGGGCCGGAGACCCAGTACTTC
J: TRBJ2-5
V: TRBV7-2
size: once
D: TRBD2

CDR3: CAWSVFLAAPYEQYF
DNA: TGTGCCTGGAGTGTATTTCTAGCCGCCCCCTACGAGCAGTACTTC
J: TRBJ2-7
V: TRBV30
size: .
D: .

CDR3: CASSPPSGSSYNEQFF
DNA: TGTGCCAGCAGCCCCCCTAGCGGGAGCTCCTACAATGAGCAGTTCTTC
J: TRBJ2-1
V: TRBV5-4
size: .
D: TRBD2

CDR3: CATSSTGGDYGYTF
DNA: TGTGCCACCAGCAGTACTGGGGGGGACTATGGCTACACCTTC
J: TRBJ1-2
V: TRBV15
size: .
D: .

CDR3: CASSSPYSGRIYNEQFF
DNA: TGTGCCAGCAGCTCTCCATATAGCGGGAGGATCTACAATGAGCAGTTCTTC
J: TRBJ2-1
V: TRBV7-6
size: .
D: TRBD2

CDR3: CASSLRGTGGPGELFF
DNA: TGTGCCAGCAGCCTAAGAGGGACAGGGGGCCCCGGGGAGCTGTTTTTT
J: TRBJ2-2
V: TRBV7-2
size: .
D: TRBD1

CDR3: CASSQDRLASSYNEQFF
DNA: TGCGCCAGCAGCCAAGATCGCTTGGCTAGCTCCTACAATGAGCAGTTCTTC
J: TRBJ2-1
V: TRBV4-3
size: once
D: .

CDR3: CASSPGTSGSANEQFF
DNA: TGTGCCAGCAGTCCCGGGACTAGCGGGAGTGCCAATGAGCAGTTCTTC
J: TRBJ2-1
V: TRBV7-9
size: once
D: TRBD2

CDR3: CASSHKHGSNQPQHF
DNA: TGTGCCAGCAGCCATAAGCACGGGAGCAATCAGCCCCAGCATTTT
J: TRBJ1-5
V: TRBV4-2
size: once
D: .

CDR3: CASSHPMGQGETQYF
DNA: TGCGCCAGCAGCCACCCCATGGGACAGGGGGAGACCCAGTACTTC
J: TRBJ2-5
V: TRBV4-1
size: .
D: TRBD1

CDR3: CASSQEGDTTYEQYF
DNA: TGTGCCAGCAGCCAAGAAGGGGACACCACCTACGAGCAGTACTTC
J: TRBJ2-7
V: TRBV4-2
size: .
D: .

CDR3: CASSARTGDGYTF
DNA: TGTGCCAGCAGCGCCCGGACAGGAGATGGCTACACCTTC
J: TRBJ1-2
V: TRBV9
size: .
D: TRBD1

CDR3: CASSLAPGEQYF
DNA: TGTGCCAGCAGCTTAGCCCCCGGGGAGCAGTACTTC
J: TRBJ2-7
V: TRBV11-2
size: .
D: .